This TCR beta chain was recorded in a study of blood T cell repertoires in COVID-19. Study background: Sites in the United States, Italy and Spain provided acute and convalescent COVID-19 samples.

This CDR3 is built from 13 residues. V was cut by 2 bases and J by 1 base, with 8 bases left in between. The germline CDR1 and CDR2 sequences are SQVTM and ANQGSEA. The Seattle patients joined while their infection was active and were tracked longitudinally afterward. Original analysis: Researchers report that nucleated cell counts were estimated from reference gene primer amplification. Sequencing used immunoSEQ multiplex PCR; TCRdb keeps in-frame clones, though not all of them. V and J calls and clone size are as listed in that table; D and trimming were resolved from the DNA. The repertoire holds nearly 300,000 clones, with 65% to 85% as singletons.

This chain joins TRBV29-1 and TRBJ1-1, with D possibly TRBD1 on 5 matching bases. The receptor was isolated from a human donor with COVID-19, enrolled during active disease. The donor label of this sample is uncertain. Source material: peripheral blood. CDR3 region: CSVERQKNTEAFF. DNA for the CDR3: TGCAGCGTTGAAAGACAGAAGAACACTGAAGCTTTCTTT.